The TCR beta chain under discussion was sequenced for a study of T cell responses to AZD1222 COVID-19 vaccine. At the level of the study: Second doses were pooled across both intervals (about 4 or about 12 weeks). Study outcomes and limitations: Sampling captured repertoires only after the peak T cell response. Epitopes outside B.1.351 and B.1.1.7 mutated regions reportedly drew nearly half of spike TCRs. Most donors were white British and more were female, and clonal diversity was possibly underestimated.

As to this clone: Its specificity is unknown.

The repertoire was sequenced with immunoSEQ multiplex PCR; TCRdb's copy has only in-frame clones and lacks some. This repertoire shows over 120,000 clones, roughly nine tenths found once; its top ten account for more than 1.5%. The germline CDR1 and CDR2 sequences are SEHNR and FQNEAQ (reference sequence). The CDR3 contains 15 residues. The ends lost 3 bases at V and 3 bases at J; junction bases unmatched: 2. The chain recombines TRBV7-9 with TRBJ2-3, with TRBD2 matching 11 bases. This receptor was obtained from an adult in good health. Here the sequenced sample was peripheral blood, taken on day 0 of AZD1222 vaccination. The CDR3 here is CASSFTSGGTDTQYF. CDR3 coding DNA: TGTGCCAGCAGCTTCACTAGCGGGGGTACAGATACGCAGTATTTT.